These T cell receptor beta chains were read from a single sample in a study of blood T cell repertoires in COVID-19. TCRdb keeps only in-frame clones here, not all; method: immunoSEQ multiplex PCR. The sample includes about 150,000 clones, approximately 84% of them seen just once. Sequencing input: peripheral blood. All receptors derive from a human donor with acute or convalescent COVID-19. The donor label of this sample is uncertain. Each CDR3 is given with its conserved first and last residue. The D gene is left open where the match is weak. Some rows have no size entry. The others give once, few or many, or a class for an expanded clone.

j_call: TRBJ2-7
v_call: TRBV19
d_call: NA
clone_size: once
cdr3_nt: TGTGCCAGTAGTAGTAGTGGGGGGATCTACGAGCAGTACTTC
cdr3_aa: CASSSSGGIYEQYF

j_call: TRBJ2-1
v_call: TRBV18
d_call: NA
clone_size: NA
cdr3_nt: TGTGCCAGCTCACCAGGGACTCAAAATGAGCAGTTCTTC
cdr3_aa: CASSPGTQNEQFF

j_call: TRBJ2-1
v_call: TRBV4-3
d_call: TRBD2
clone_size: once
cdr3_nt: TGCGCCAGCAGCCAAGAAGCGGGGGAGCACAATGAGCAGTTCTTC
cdr3_aa: CASSQEAGEHNEQFF

j_call: TRBJ2-3
v_call: TRBV10-3
d_call: NA
clone_size: NA
cdr3_nt: TGTGCCATCAGTGAGACGGAGGGCACAGATACGCAGTATTTT
cdr3_aa: CAISETEGTDTQYF

j_call: TRBJ1-5
v_call: TRBV19
d_call: TRBD1
clone_size: NA
cdr3_nt: TGTGCCAGTACCCCGATGACAGGGGGCGGCAATCAGCCCCAGCATTTT
cdr3_aa: CASTPMTGGGNQPQHF

j_call: TRBJ1-1
v_call: TRBV7-2
d_call: TRBD1
clone_size: once
cdr3_nt: TGTGCCAGCAGCTTGAGACAGGGAATCACTGAAGCTTTCTTT
cdr3_aa: CASSLRQGITEAFF

j_call: TRBJ1-6
v_call: TRBV6-6
d_call: TRBD1
clone_size: once
cdr3_nt: TGTGCCAGCAGTTACTCATGGGGGACAGCTAATTCACCCCTCCACTTT
cdr3_aa: CASSYSWGTANSPLHF

j_call: TRBJ1-4
v_call: TRBV3-1/TRBV3-2
d_call: NA
clone_size: NA
cdr3_nt: TGTGCCAGCAGCCAAGGAGGAAATGAAAAACTGTTTTTT
cdr3_aa: CASSQGGNEKLFF

j_call: TRBJ2-7
v_call: TRBV29-1
d_call: NA
clone_size: NA
cdr3_nt: TGCAGCGTTGAGGACACCTACGAGCAGTACTTC
cdr3_aa: CSVEDTYEQYF

j_call: TRBJ2-1
v_call: TRBV6-5
d_call: TRBD1
clone_size: NA
cdr3_nt: TGTGCCAGCAACCTACCTCAGGGGGCCCTCAATGAGCAGTTCTTC
cdr3_aa: CASNLPQGALNEQFF

j_call: TRBJ2-1
v_call: TRBV7-2
d_call: NA
clone_size: NA
cdr3_nt: TGTGCCAGCAGCCCGGCGGGGGCCCCAAACACGTTCTTC
cdr3_aa: CASSPAGAPNTFF

j_call: TRBJ2-5
v_call: TRBV5-1
d_call: TRBD1
clone_size: NA
cdr3_nt: TGCGCCAGCAGCTTGGCCGGGGGACAGGGGAGGAGAGAGACCCAGTACTTC
cdr3_aa: CASSLAGGQGRRETQYF

j_call: TRBJ1-5
v_call: TRBV30
d_call: NA
clone_size: NA
cdr3_nt: TGTGCCTGGAGTTTAGGGGTTAATCAGCCCCAGCATTTT
cdr3_aa: CAWSLGVNQPQHF

j_call: TRBJ2-1
v_call: TRBV6-5
d_call: TRBD1
clone_size: NA
cdr3_nt: TGTGCCAGCAGTTACCAGGGGGAAAATGAGCAGTTCTTC
cdr3_aa: CASSYQGENEQFF

j_call: TRBJ2-1
v_call: TRBV7-3
d_call: NA
clone_size: NA
cdr3_nt: TGTGCCAGCAGCTCAAAGGAGTATTACAATGAGCAGTTCTTC
cdr3_aa: CASSSKEYYNEQFF

j_call: TRBJ2-1
v_call: TRBV7-2
d_call: NA
clone_size: NA
cdr3_nt: TGTGCCAGCAGCTTATCAGGATATTACAATGAGCAGTTCTTC
cdr3_aa: CASSLSGYYNEQFF

j_call: TRBJ2-5
v_call: TRBV7-6
d_call: NA
clone_size: once
cdr3_nt: TGTGCCAGCAGCTTAGTACGGGAAAAGGGAGAGACCCAGTACTTC
cdr3_aa: CASSLVREKGETQYF

j_call: TRBJ2-1
v_call: TRBV2
d_call: TRBD1
clone_size: NA
cdr3_nt: TGTGCCAGCAGTGATACCAGGGACAGGGGACAAAAGCAGTTCTTC
cdr3_aa: CASSDTRDRGQKQFF

j_call: TRBJ2-1
v_call: TRBV19
d_call: NA
clone_size: NA
cdr3_nt: TGTGCCAGTAGTTGGAGGGGCGCCTACAATGAGCAGTTCTTC
cdr3_aa: CASSWRGAYNEQFF

j_call: TRBJ2-5
v_call: TRBV4-3
d_call: TRBD2
clone_size: NA
cdr3_nt: TGCGCCAGCAGCCAAGACTTACGGCCTAGCGGGGGGATGGAGACCCAGTACTTC
cdr3_aa: CASSQDLRPSGGMETQYF

j_call: TRBJ2-2
v_call: TRBV5-1
d_call: NA
clone_size: NA
cdr3_nt: TGCGCCAGCAGCTTGGAGTACCAGGGGACCGGGGAGCTGTTTTTT
cdr3_aa: CASSLEYQGTGELFF

j_call: TRBJ1-3
v_call: TRBV7-2
d_call: TRBD1
clone_size: NA
cdr3_nt: TGTGCCAGCAGCTCGACAGGGGCTGGAAACACCATATATTTT
cdr3_aa: CASSSTGAGNTIYF

j_call: TRBJ1-2
v_call: TRBV11-2
d_call: NA
clone_size: NA
cdr3_nt: TGTGCCAGCAGCACGGCACTCAGGGGTTTTGGTGGCTACACCTTC
cdr3_aa: CASSTALRGFGGYTF

j_call: TRBJ1-2
v_call: TRBV24-1
d_call: TRBD1
clone_size: NA
cdr3_nt: TGTGCCACCAGTGATGGGGACAGACAAAACTATGGCTACACCTTC
cdr3_aa: CATSDGDRQNYGYTF

j_call: TRBJ2-1
v_call: TRBV11-3
d_call: NA
clone_size: NA
cdr3_nt: TGTGCCAGCAGCTTAGGGTACACCGGCGGCAATGAGCAGTTCTTC
cdr3_aa: CASSLGYTGGNEQFF

j_call: TRBJ2-2
v_call: TRBV27
d_call: NA
clone_size: NA
cdr3_nt: TGTGCCAGCAGTTTAGGGCAGGGTAAAGGCACCGGGGAGCTGTTTTTT
cdr3_aa: CASSLGQGKGTGELFF